The rows below give T cell receptor beta chains drawn from one sample of a study of cytomegalovirus exposure and HLA in healthy donors. The table came from immunoSEQ multiplex PCR; TCRdb's copy has only in-frame clones and leaves some out. The sample shows about 170,000 clones, approximately 80% of them seen only once. Source material: PBMCs. These receptors all come from a woman aged 18-29 years in good health and CMV-seronegative. The CDR3 runs from the conserved cysteine through the conserved F or W.

V	length	CDR3
TRBV10-2	15	CASRSGQGEAGELFF
TRBV5-5	15	CASSVAGGAGYEQYF
TRBV5-8	13	CASSWGQTYEQYF
TRBV2	13	CAGSRQSPDTQYF
TRBV5-1	16	CASSQGLAGGYYEQYF
TRBV9	15	CASSGEGSSYNEQFF
TRBV18	17	CASSPTSGQGGSEPQHF
TRBV6-4	15	CASSDLAEAYNEQFF
TRBV19	15	CASSGYRESNQPQHF
TRBV13	17	CASSLTYGTGKNEKLFF
TRBV5-8	14	CASSLVLAANEQYF
TRBV28	15	CASCGADWVSYEQYF
TRBV27	17	CASSPFADSDSGNTIYF
TRBV28	14	CASQPGLQFDTQYF
TRBV2	13	CASTSRGTDTQYF
TRBV2	17	CASSARLPGQGRHEQYF
TRBV7-9	16	CASSPGTSGFTDTQYF
TRBV5-4	15	CASSLPGLKTNEQFF
TRBV2	18	CASRGLAGISTSTDTQYF
TRBV18	13	CASSPTTLDGYTF
TRBV28	15	CASSLVAGAQNTIYF
TRBV6-5	14	CASSQGQAAVGYTF
TRBV7-9	12	CASSRTEETQYF
TRBV2	14	CASSPGQGPYEQYF
TRBV5-1	16	CASSLVSLAGAYEQYF
TRBV30	13	CAWSGNYNSPLHF
TRBV4-1	18	CASSQRGRGGTTNEKLFF
TRBV5-1	15	CASSLEVRGNYGYTF
TRBV28	15	CASSNLAGRRETQYF
TRBV5-6	14	CASSLGQMNTEAFF
TRBV4-2	19	CASSQDHVGRAEGSYEQYF
TRBV11-2	17	CASSNRDSFAANEKLFF
TRBV4-1	18	CASSRVTGTSSGANVLTF
TRBV18	15	CASSPQGAGNQPQHF
TRBV28	16	CASSLSGDGAKNIQYF
TRBV27	17	CASSQSAGTGGRSGYTF
TRBV28	15	CASSTTGANTDTQYF
TRBV7-6	14	CASSLDGAEETQYF
TRBV19	15	CASSIQGAPNEKLFF
TRBV13	17	CASSLAGQGLMNTEAFF
TRBV5-1	16	CASSLAGKGSGNTIYF
TRBV30	13	CAWSQGGSTEAFF
TRBV21-1	22	CASSKGKLRLAGPVMVHNEQFF
TRBV7-8	15	CASSPRSGTQYGYTF
TRBV14	15	CASSQEADVNTEAFF